Listed here are 8 T cell receptor beta chains from one sample, sequenced in a study of breast tumors, draining lymph nodes, adjacent tissues. Each CDR3 protein gets one entry after TCRdb re-called the multiplex PCR reads with MiXCR. The profile shows some 170,000 distinct CDR3 sequences, 25% to 40% of them singletons. Axillary draining lymph nodes of breast cancer patients supplied the node samples. The sample consisted of axillary lymph node tissue. These TCRs come from a female donor with breast cancer. Some clones in this sample may be carry-over from other donors' samples.

A note on this clonotype: This CDR3 fails to terminate in the conserved phenylalanine or tryptophan, so it likely reflects a read error. The CDR3 coding sequence is TGTGCCAGCAGACGGGGAGGGGCCACCGGGGAGCTGTTTCTT. It encodes CASRRGGATGELFL. The genes are TRBV5-4 and TRBJ2-2; 7 bases line up with TRBD2. The J segment lost 4 bases and the V segment lost 5 bases, leaving 5 bases of the junction unmatched. Germline CDR1 is SGHNT and CDR2 is YYREEE (reference sequence). CDR3 length equals 14 residues.

The J gene is TRBJ1-5, the V gene TRBV2, with unresolved D. There are 17 residues in the CDR3. V lost 3 bases to trimming and J lost 0 bases, with 15 bases between them. Germline CDR1 SNHLY, CDR2 FYNNEI. The DNA of the CDR3 is TGTGCCAGCAGTGAGCAGGCTACGTATTATAGCAATCAGCCCCAGCATTTT. Translation: CASSEQATYYSNQPQHF.

This clonotype was seen only a few times. The chain couples TRBV6-5 to TRBJ2-5; TRBD2 is a possible D gene (6 bases). The CDR3 is 16 amino acids. In germline, CDR1 is MNHEY, CDR2 SVGAGI. Deletions cut 0 bases from V and 0 bases from J, with 11 bases between. CDR3 sequence (DNA): TGTGCCAGCAGTTACTCCCCGGGAGTTTACCAAGAGACCCAGTACTTC. Protein: CASSYSPGVYQETQYF.

This clonotype was counted at least ten times. The chain links TRBV27 to TRBJ1-2; D is unresolved. The V gene lost 4 bases and the J gene lost 2 bases, with 14 bases spanning the gap. CDR1 MNHEY and CDR2 SMNVEV come from the germline V gene (reference sequence). This CDR3 has 15 residues. CDR3 coding DNA: TGTGCCAGCAGTTCCTACCTAAGCTGGAACTATGGCTACACCTTC. It codes for CASSSYLSWNYGYTF.

This clonotype was observed many times. CDR3 amino acids: CASSQTGTGGNTGELFF. As DNA, the CDR3 is TGCGCCAGCAGCCAGACCGGGACAGGGGGGAACACCGGGGAGCTGTTTTTT. This chain joins TRBV4-1 and TRBJ2-2; TRBD1 matches 11 bases. The CDR3 contains 17 residues. The V gene end was trimmed by 3 bases and the J gene end by 1 base; junction bases not matched to a gene: 4. Per germline, CDR1 MGHRA and CDR2 YSYEKL.

This clonotype was detected many times. The chain combines TRBV7-8 with TRBJ1-2, with D possibly TRBD1 on 6 matching bases. Trimming pared 5 bases from V and 4 bases from J, leaving 11 bases between. Germline V gives CDR1 SGHVS, CDR2 FQNEAQ. The CDR3 spans 13 residues. In nucleotides, the CDR3 is TGTGCCAGCAGCCGGGACACCTCCTATGGCTACACCTTC. This sequence encodes CASSRDTSYGYTF.

At least ten counts were recorded for this clonotype. The V call is TRBV2, the J call TRBJ1-1, with unresolved D. This CDR3 contains 11 residues. V was shortened by 3 bases and J by 7 bases, with 6 bases between the two germline ends. Germline-derived CDR1 and CDR2 are SNHLY and FYNNEI. The DNA of the CDR3 is TGTGCCAGCAGTGAGACCCATGAAGCTTTCTTT. Amino acid sequence: CASSETHEAFF.

Many counts were recorded for this clonotype. The chain recombines TRBV18 with TRBJ2-7; D ambiguous. Germline lookup yields CDR1 KGHSH and CDR2 LQKENI. V was cut by 3 bases and J by 6 bases, with 15 bases left in between. CDR3 length: 14 amino acids. CDR3 in DNA: TGTGCCAGCTCACCCTATCCCAGGAAACCCGAGCAGTACTTC. It is translated as CASSPYPRKPEQYF. The full variable domain, in which reference TRBV18 and TRBJ2-7 provide the parts outside the CDR3, is NAGVMQNPRHLVRRRGQEARLRCSPMKGHSHVYWYRQLPEEGLKFMVYLQKENIIDESGMPKERFSAEFPKEGPSILRIQQVVRGDSAAYFCASSPYPRKPEQYFGPGTRLTVT.